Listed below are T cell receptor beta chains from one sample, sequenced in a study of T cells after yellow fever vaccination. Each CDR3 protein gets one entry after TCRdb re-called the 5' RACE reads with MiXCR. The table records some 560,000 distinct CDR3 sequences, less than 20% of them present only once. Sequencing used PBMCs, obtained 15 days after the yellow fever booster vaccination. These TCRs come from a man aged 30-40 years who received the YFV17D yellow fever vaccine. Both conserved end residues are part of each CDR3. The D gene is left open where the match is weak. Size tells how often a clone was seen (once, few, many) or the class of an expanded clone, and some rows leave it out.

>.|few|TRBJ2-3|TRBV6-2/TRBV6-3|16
CASSYGSALALDTQYF
TGTGCCAGCAGTTACGGCTCGGCTCTTGCCCTTGATACGCAGTATTTT
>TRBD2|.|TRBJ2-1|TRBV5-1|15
CASSLAAGGGNEQFF
TGCGCCAGCAGCTTGGCAGCGGGAGGAGGAAATGAGCAGTTCTTC
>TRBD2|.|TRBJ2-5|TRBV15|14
CATGGLAGRETQYF
TGTGCCACCGGAGGACTAGCGGGTAGGGAGACCCAGTACTTC
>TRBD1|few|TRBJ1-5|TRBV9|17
CASSVGDRAYSNQPQHF
TGTGCCAGCAGCGTTGGGGACAGGGCCTATAGCAATCAGCCCCAGCATTTT
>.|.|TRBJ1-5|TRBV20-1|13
CSASTHSNQPQHF
TGCAGTGCTAGTACTCATAGCAATCAGCCCCAGCATTTT
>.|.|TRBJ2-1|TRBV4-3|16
CASSQLLDSRYNEQFF
TGCGCCAGCAGCCAACTGCTGGACAGCCGATACAATGAGCAGTTCTTC
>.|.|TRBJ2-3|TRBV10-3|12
CAISAAGDTQYF
TGTGCCATCAGCGCTGCAGGAGATACGCAGTATTTT
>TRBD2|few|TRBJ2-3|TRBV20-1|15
CSARASGSRTDTQYF
TGCAGTGCTAGAGCGAGCGGGAGCAGGACGGATACGCAGTATTTT
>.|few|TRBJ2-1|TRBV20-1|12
CSAKGPDNEQFF
TGCAGTGCTAAGGGACCTGACAATGAGCAGTTCTTC
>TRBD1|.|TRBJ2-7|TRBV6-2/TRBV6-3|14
CASSRSGTEHEQYF
TGTGCCAGCAGTCGATCCGGGACAGAGCACGAGCAGTACTTC
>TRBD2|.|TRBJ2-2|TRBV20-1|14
CSAGAGGNTGELFF
TGCAGTGCGGGAGCGGGGGGGAACACCGGGGAGCTGTTTTTT
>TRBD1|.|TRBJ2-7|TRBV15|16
CATSRVPGQERYEQYF
TGTGCCACCAGCAGAGTACCGGGACAGGAGAGGTACGAGCAGTACTTC
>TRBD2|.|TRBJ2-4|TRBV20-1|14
CSASPRASGNIQYF
TGCAGTGCTAGCCCACGGGCTAGCGGAAACATTCAGTACTTC
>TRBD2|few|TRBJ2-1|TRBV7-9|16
CASSFRVAGEHNEQFF
TGTGCCAGCAGCTTCCGGGTAGCGGGAGAACACAATGAGCAGTTCTTC
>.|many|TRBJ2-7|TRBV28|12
CASSLLTYEQYF
TGTGCCAGCAGTTTACTGACCTACGAGCAGTACTTC
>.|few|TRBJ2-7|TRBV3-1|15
CASSQEGRVSYEQYF
TGTGCCAGCAGCCAAGAAGGTAGAGTGTCCTACGAGCAGTACTTC
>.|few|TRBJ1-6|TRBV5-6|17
CASSSQSARAWNSPLHF
TGTGCCAGCAGCTCGCAGTCGGCGCGAGCTTGGAATTCACCCCTCCACTTT
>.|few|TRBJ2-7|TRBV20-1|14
CSASRTAKTYEQYF
TGCAGTGCTAGCAGGACAGCGAAAACCTACGAGCAGTACTTC
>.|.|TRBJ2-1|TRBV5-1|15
CASSLDGRGYNEQFF
TGCGCCAGCAGCTTGGATGGGCGGGGCTACAATGAGCAGTTCTTC
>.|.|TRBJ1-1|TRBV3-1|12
CASGGGEDEAFF
TGTGCCAGCGGCGGGGGAGAGGATGAAGCTTTCTTT
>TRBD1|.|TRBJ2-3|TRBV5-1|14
CASSIGQGGDTQYF
TGCGCCAGCAGCATAGGACAGGGAGGCGATACGCAGTATTTT
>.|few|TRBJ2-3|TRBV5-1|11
CASKTTDTQYF
TGCGCCAGCAAGACAACAGATACGCAGTATTTT
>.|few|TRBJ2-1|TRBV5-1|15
CASSLRLASYNEQFF
TGCGCCAGCAGCTTGAGGCTAGCGAGCTACAATGAGCAGTTCTTC
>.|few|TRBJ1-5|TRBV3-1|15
CASSQEPGSNQPQHF
TGTGCCAGCAGCCAAGAGCCAGGGAGCAATCAGCCCCAGCATTTT
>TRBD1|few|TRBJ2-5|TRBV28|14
CASSSTGGAETQYF
TGTGCCAGCAGTTCGACAGGGGGCGCCGAGACCCAGTACTTC
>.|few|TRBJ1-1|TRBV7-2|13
CASSAHGNTEAFF
TGTGCCAGCAGCGCCCACGGGAACACTGAAGCTTTCTTT
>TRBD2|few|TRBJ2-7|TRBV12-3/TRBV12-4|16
CASSFSSGVQRHEQYF
TGTGCCAGCAGTTTTAGTAGCGGGGTTCAGAGACACGAGCAGTACTTC
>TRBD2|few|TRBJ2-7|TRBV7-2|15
CASSGGLAGDYEQYF
TGTGCCAGCAGCGGTGGACTAGCGGGAGATTACGAGCAGTACTTC
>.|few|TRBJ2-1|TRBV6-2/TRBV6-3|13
CASRTSGLQWQFF
TGTGCCAGTAGGACGTCAGGGCTACAATGGCAGTTCTTC
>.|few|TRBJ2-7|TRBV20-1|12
CSAQPGRYEQYF
TGCAGTGCACAACCGGGACGCTACGAGCAGTACTTC
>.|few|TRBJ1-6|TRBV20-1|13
CSARAEGDSPLHF
TGCAGTGCTAGGGCCGAGGGGGATTCACCCCTCCACTTT
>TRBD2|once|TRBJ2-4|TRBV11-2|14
CASRVKVAGDIQYF
TGTGCCAGCAGGGTCAAGGTCGCGGGGGACATTCAGTACTTC
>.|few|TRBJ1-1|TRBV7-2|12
CASSPDRFKAFF
TGTGCCAGCAGCCCTGACAGGTTCAAAGCTTTCTTT
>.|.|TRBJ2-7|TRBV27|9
CANWDFSHF
TGTGCCAACTGGGACTTTTCCCACTTC
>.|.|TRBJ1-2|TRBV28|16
CASSLRGGQSGYGYTF
TGTGCCAGCAGTTTAAGGGGCGGACAGAGCGGTTATGGCTACACCTTC
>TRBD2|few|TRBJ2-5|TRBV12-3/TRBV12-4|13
CASSLSGTGGQYF
TGTGCCAGCAGTTTAAGCGGAACGGGAGGCCAGTACTTC
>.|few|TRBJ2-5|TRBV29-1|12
CSVEDGGKTQYF
TGCAGCGTTGAAGATGGGGGGAAGACCCAGTACTTC
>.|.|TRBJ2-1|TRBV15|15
CATSRPEVLRDEQFF
TGTGCCACCAGCAGACCGGAGGTCCTGAGAGATGAGCAGTTCTTC
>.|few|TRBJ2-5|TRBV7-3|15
CASSSVAEGFETQYF
TGTGCCAGCAGCTCCGTCGCGGAGGGTTTTGAGACCCAGTACTTC
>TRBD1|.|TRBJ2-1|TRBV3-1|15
CASRGGTGGWHEQFF
TGTGCCAGCAGAGGTGGGACAGGGGGATGGCATGAGCAGTTCTTC
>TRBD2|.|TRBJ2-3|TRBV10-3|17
CAISLTTGTRRLDTQYF
TGTGCCATCAGCCTTACAACCGGGACTAGGAGGTTGGATACGCAGTATTTT
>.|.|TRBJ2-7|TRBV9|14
CASSVAGLAGEQYF
TGTGCCAGCAGCGTAGCTGGGTTAGCTGGGGAGCAGTACTTC
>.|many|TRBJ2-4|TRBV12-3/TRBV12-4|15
CASSFGGEVKNIQYF
TGTGCCAGCAGTTTCGGGGGAGAAGTCAAAAACATTCAGTACTTC
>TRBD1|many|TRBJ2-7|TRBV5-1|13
CASSLDRGYEQYF
TGTGCCAGCAGCCTCGACAGGGGCTACGAGCAGTACTTC
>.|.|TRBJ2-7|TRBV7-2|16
CASSLGQVNPNHEQYF
TGTGCCAGCAGCTTAGGACAAGTGAATCCTAACCACGAGCAGTACTTC
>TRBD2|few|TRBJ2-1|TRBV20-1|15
CSARRLADSRDEQFF
TGCAGTGCTAGACGACTAGCGGACTCCAGGGATGAGCAGTTCTTC
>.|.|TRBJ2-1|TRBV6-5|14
CASSYSSLDDGQFF
TGTGCCAGCAGTTACTCGTCTCTGGACGACGGGCAGTTCTTC
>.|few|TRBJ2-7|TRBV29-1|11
CSVDGGDEQYF
TGCAGCGTTGATGGCGGGGACGAGCAGTACTTC
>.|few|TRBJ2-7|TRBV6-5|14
CASSYSGDGYEQYF
TGTGCCAGCAGTTACTCTGGGGATGGCTACGAGCAGTACTTC
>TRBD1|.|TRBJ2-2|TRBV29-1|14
CSVGDRVNTGELFF
TGCAGCGTTGGAGACAGGGTGAACACCGGGGAGCTGTTTTTT
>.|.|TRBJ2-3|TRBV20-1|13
CSAVLPSTDTQYF
TGCAGTGCTGTTCTCCCTAGCACAGATACGCAGTATTTT
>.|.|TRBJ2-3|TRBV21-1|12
CASSKFSCPQYF
TGTGCCAGCAGCAAATTTAGTTGTCCGCAGTATTTT
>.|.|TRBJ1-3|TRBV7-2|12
CASSLGPNTIYF
TGTGCCAGCAGCCTAGGTCCAAACACCATATATTTT
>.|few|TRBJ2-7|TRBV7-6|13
CASSTQGPYEQYF
TGTGCCAGCAGCACACAGGGCCCCTACGAGCAGTACTTC
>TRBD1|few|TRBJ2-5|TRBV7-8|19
CASSLAGTGWSAVQETQYF
TGTGCCAGCAGCTTAGCCGGGACAGGGTGGTCCGCAGTCCAAGAGACCCAGTACTTC
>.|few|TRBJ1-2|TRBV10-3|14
CAISESGPNYGYTF
TGTGCCATCAGTGAGTCGGGACCTAACTATGGCTACACCTTC
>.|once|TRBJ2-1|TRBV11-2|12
CASTTGYNEQFF
TGTGCCAGCACCACGGGCTACAATGAGCAGTTCTTC
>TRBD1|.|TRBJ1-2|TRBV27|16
CASTSPGQPLTYGYTF
TGTGCCAGCACCTCCCCGGGACAGCCCCTCACCTATGGCTACACCTTC